This TCR beta chain was identified in a study of T cell clonality in common variable immunodeficiency. Per the germline V gene, CDR1 is MNHEY and CDR2 is SVGEGT. The CDR3 is 14 amino acids. Here immunoSEQ multiplex PCR was the method, and the copy in TCRdb shows in-frame clones only, minus some. The sample offers approximately 52,000 clones and no singletons, the top ten holding nearly 3.5%. As for this clone: With the read ending 3 residues before the CDR3 end, the germline J gene is used to fill in that end.

This chain links TRBV6-2 or TRBV6-3 with TRBJ1-2; no reliable D call. Sequences were obtained from peripheral blood mononuclear cells. The sequence derives from a person aged 18 to 75 in good health. The covered CDR3 bases are TGTGCCAGCTCCCGCGTTGAGGCCCGGGGAGGC. This codes for CASSRVEARGG. The entire CDR3 is CASSRVEARGGYTF.